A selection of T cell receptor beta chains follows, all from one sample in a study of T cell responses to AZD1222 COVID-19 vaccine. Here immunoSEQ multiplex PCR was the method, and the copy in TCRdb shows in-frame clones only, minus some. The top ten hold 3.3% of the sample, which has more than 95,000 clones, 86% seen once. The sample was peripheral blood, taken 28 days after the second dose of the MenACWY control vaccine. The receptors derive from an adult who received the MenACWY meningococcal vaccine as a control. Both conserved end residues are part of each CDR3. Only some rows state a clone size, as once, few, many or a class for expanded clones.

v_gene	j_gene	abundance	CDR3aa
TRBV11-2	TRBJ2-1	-	CASSPFGGVGNEQFF
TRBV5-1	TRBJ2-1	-	CASSLEAAPHNEQFF
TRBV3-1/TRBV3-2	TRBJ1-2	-	CASSQDKPGAGKKIGYTF
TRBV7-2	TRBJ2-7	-	CASSPQEGLAESYEQYF
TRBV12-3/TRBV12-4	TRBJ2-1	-	CASSLSGGEQFF
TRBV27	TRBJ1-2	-	CASRPGANPYGYTF
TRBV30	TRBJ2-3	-	CAWSYGLAARDTQYF
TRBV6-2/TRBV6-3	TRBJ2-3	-	CASSEGRFTDTQYF
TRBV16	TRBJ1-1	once	CASSQTGGSSTEAFF
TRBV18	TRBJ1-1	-	CASSPDTEAFF
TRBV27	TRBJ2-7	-	CASSFKGYDYEQYF
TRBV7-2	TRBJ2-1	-	CASSLGLAGGDNEQFF
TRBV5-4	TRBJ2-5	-	CASSLSSQETQYF
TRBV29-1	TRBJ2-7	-	CSVSRTSGYSEQYF
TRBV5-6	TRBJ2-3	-	CASSLGRVPTQYF
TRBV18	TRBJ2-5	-	CASSPTGPQETQYF
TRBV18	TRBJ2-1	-	CASSPGGSLSYNEQFF
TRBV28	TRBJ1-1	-	CASSLYPNTEAFF
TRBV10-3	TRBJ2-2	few	CAIRRAVGGNTGELFF
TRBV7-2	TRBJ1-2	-	CASSLTSTGGLGNYGYTF
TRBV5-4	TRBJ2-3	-	CASSHQGKGTDTQYF
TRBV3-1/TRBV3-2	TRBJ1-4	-	CASSQVRGWNEKLFF
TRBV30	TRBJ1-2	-	CAWGRGGDGYTF
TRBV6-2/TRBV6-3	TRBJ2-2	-	CASSYSALAALTGELFF
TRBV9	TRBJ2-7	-	CASSLRLGEQYF
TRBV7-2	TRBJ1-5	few	CASSPNLGNQPQHF
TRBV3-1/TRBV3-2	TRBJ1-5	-	CASSRGASNQPQHF
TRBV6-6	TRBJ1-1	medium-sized	CASSSPTSPSRKWTGRTMNTEAFF
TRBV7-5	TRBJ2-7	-	CARSLDPFGQPSSYEQYF
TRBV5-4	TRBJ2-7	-	CASSPGQSYEQYF
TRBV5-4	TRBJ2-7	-	CASSLGGPGTYEQYF
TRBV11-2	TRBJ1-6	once	CASSLRGTYNSPLHF
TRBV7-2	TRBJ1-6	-	CASSLGARNSPLHF
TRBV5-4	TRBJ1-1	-	CASSLDRGHTEAFF
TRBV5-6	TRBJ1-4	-	CASSFYGGYTNEKLFF
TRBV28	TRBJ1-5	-	CASSFPSIDQPQHF
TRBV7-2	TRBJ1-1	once	CASSPQGFGEAFF
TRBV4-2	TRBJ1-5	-	CASSPSPGGQRDQPQHF
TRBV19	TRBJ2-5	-	CASSKGPSQETQYF
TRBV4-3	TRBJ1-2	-	CASSQRLRVGGYTF
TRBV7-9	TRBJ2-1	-	CASSLESGYTEQFF